One sample yielded the 20 T cell receptor beta chains listed below, sequenced in a study of blood T cell repertoires in COVID-19. Here immunoSEQ multiplex PCR was the method, and the copy in TCRdb shows in-frame clones only, minus some. The sample lists over 65,000 clones, 90% occurring once. The specimen sequenced was peripheral blood. The receptor set was obtained from a human donor in a cohort sampled during active COVID-19.

The rearrangement links TRBV5-1 to TRBJ2-3; 7 bases line up with TRBD2. The CDR3 is made up of 16 amino acids. CDR1 and CDR2 from the germline V gene are SGHRS and YFSETQ. Trimming took 5 bases from V and 4 from J; bases not matched to a gene: 13. The chain's CDR3 is CASSSLISGTPDTQYF. CDR3 coding DNA: TGCGCCAGCAGTTCTCTTATAAGCGGGACCCCAGATACGCAGTATTTT.

The J gene is TRBJ1-1, the V gene TRBV25-1; D is ambiguous. The V end was cut by 4 bases, the J end by 5 bases, with 14 bases between. The CDR3 is made up of 14 amino acids. Germline V lookup: CDR1 MGHDK, CDR2 SYGVNS. The CDR3 protein is CASSGPSRQTEAFF. Here the CDR3 DNA reads TGTGCCAGCAGTGGCCCGTCCAGGCAGACTGAAGCTTTCTTT.

The V call is TRBV7-9, the J call TRBJ2-7; TRBD1 aligns across 9 bases. The J segment lost 0 bases and the V segment lost 5 bases, leaving 5 bases of the junction unmatched. Germline CDR1 and CDR2: SEHNR and FQNEAQ (reference sequence). The CDR3 sequence is 15 residues long. CDR3 DNA sequence: TGTGCCAGCAGCCCGAAGGACAGGGGCTCCTACGAGCAGTACTTC. Its translation: CASSPKDRGSYEQYF.

This clone has a handful of counts. The rearrangement links TRBV6-5 to TRBJ2-7, with 9 bases matching TRBD1. CDR1 and CDR2 (germline): MNHEY, SVGAGI. The CDR3 runs 15 residues. The junction had 7 bases not matched to a gene; V was cut back by 5 bases and J by 2 bases. The CDR3, as DNA: TGTGCCAGCAGTCTTGGCGGGACAGGGACCTACGAGCAGTACTTC. Protein sequence: CASSLGGTGTYEQYF.

CDR3 sequence (DNA): TGTGCCAGCAGTTTCTCTACGGGACAGGGGACAGATACGCAGTATTTT. Its protein product is CASSFSTGQGTDTQYF. This chain links TRBV28 with TRBJ2-3; 10 bases line up with TRBD1. There are 16 residues in the CDR3. CDR1 and CDR2 from the germline V gene are MDHEN and SYDVKM. V trimming: 3 bases; J trimming: 3 bases; junction bases outside the gene matches: 6.

V is TRBV19 and J is TRBJ1-6; tentatively, D is TRBD1 (6 bases). The CDR3 runs 14 residues. In germline, CDR1 is LNHDA, CDR2 SQIVND (reference sequence). Trimming took 3 bases from V and 5 from J, leaving 8 bases between them. Written as DNA, the CDR3 is TGTGCCAGTAGTATTGCAGGGGATAATTCACCCCTCCACTTT. It translates to CASSIAGDNSPLHF.

This chain links TRBV19 with TRBJ2-3, with D unclear. V was clipped by 2 bases and J by 4 bases, with 7 bases between them. The length of the CDR3 is 13 residues. CDR1 is LNHDA, CDR2 SQIVND, per germline (reference sequence). The CDR3 coding sequence is TGTGCCAGTAGTATATCCTCCTCAGATACGCAGTATTTT. It encodes CASSISSSDTQYF. Full variable domain (remainder filled in from reference TRBV19 and TRBJ2-3): DGGITQSPKYLFRKEGQNVTLSCEQNLNHDAMYWYRQDPGQGLRLIYYSQIVNDFQKGDIAEGYSVSREKKESFPLTVTSAQKNPTAFYLCASSISSSDTQYFGPGTRLTVL.

The chain recombines TRBV5-1 with TRBJ2-7, with D possibly TRBD1 on 6 matching bases. There are 15 residues in the CDR3. Trimming shortened V by 0 bases and J by 3 bases, and 13 bases separated the two germline ends. The V gene's germline CDR1 is SGHRS and CDR2 YFSETQ. CDR3 in amino acids: CASSLEQGVHYEQYF. For the CDR3, the DNA is TGCGCCAGCAGCTTGGAACAGGGTGTTCACTACGAGCAGTACTTC. Combining the CDR3 with reference TRBV5-1 and TRBJ2-7 gives the whole variable domain KAGVTQTPRYLIKTRGQQVTLSCSPISGHRSVSWYQQTPGQGLQFLFEYFSETQRNKGNFPGRFSGRQFSNSRSEMNVSTLELGDSALYLCASSLEQGVHYEQYFGPGTRLTVT.

This clone was detected only a few times. The chain couples TRBV3-1 (or the pseudogene TRBV3-2) to TRBJ2-7; tentatively, D is TRBD2 (6 bases). Trimming took off 0 bases at V and 2 bases at J, with 11 bases between the two ends. There are 15 residues in the CDR3. Germline V CDR1 and CDR2: LGHDT, YNNKEL (reference sequence). The chain's CDR3 is CASSQETSSTYEQYF. CDR3 nucleotides: TGTGCCAGCAGCCAAGAAACTAGCTCAACCTACGAGCAGTACTTC.

The rearrangement links TRBV7-2 to TRBJ1-1, with D possibly being TRBD1 (5 bases). Germline V lookup: CDR1 SGHTA, CDR2 FQGNSA. Trimming cost V 2 bases and J 1 base, with 5 bases left between them. CDR3 length: 13 residues. Written as DNA, the CDR3 is TGTGCCAGCAGCTTAACAGGGAACACTGAAGCTTTCTTT. It yields the protein CASSLTGNTEAFF.

This rearrangement joins TRBV27 to TRBJ1-6, with 9 bases lining up with TRBD1. This CDR3 region has 14 residues. The V gene end was trimmed by 4 bases and the J gene end by 15 bases; junction bases not matched to a gene: 10. Per germline, CDR1 MNHEY and CDR2 SMNVEV (reference sequence). The CDR3 here is CASSWGQGAGLLHF. CDR3 DNA sequence: TGTGCCAGCAGTTGGGGACAGGGAGCCGGCCTCCTCCACTTT.

This clone was detected once. The CDR3 reads CAISESANQGTGELFF. CDR3 sequence (DNA): TGTGCCATCAGTGAGTCGGCAAATCAGGGCACCGGGGAGCTGTTTTTT. The J gene is TRBJ2-2, the V gene TRBV10-3; weak D call: TRBD1 (5 bases). The CDR3 runs to 16 residues. Germline assignment: CDR1 ENHRY and CDR2 SYGVKD. Trimming removed 0 bases at V and 4 bases at J, with 12 bases between.

The chain recombines TRBV28 with TRBJ1-2, with D possibly TRBD1 on 5 matching bases. Germline CDR1 is MDHEN and CDR2 is SYDVKM. The V gene lost 4 bases and the J gene lost 4 bases, with 19 bases spanning the gap. The CDR3 has 16 amino acids. CDR3 in DNA: TGTGCCAGCAGTTCAGGACCGGGACTGACCTCCTATGGCTACACCTTC. It specifies CASSSGPGLTSYGYTF.

The V gene is TRBV7-7, the J gene TRBJ2-2; 9 nucleotides agree with TRBD2. The CDR3 covers 17 residues. J gave up 2 bases and V 1 base, and 5 bases lay outside the gene matches. Germline loops: CDR1 SSHAT, CDR2 FNYEAQ (reference sequence). The CDR3 region has the DNA TGTGCCAGCAGCTTAGAACTAGCGGGTAGTAACACCGGGGAGCTGTTTTTT. It specifies CASSLELAGSNTGELFF.

The chain recombines TRBV15 with TRBJ1-2; no clear D. Trimming took 0 bases from V and 4 from J, leaving 6 bases between them. The CDR3 is made up of 13 amino acids. Per the germline V gene, CDR1 is LNHNV and CDR2 is YYDKDF (reference sequence). CDR3 sequence: CATSRDGLYGYTF. The CDR3 DNA reads as TGTGCCACCAGCAGAGACGGACTCTATGGCTACACCTTC.

The genes are TRBV7-3 and TRBJ2-1, with D tentatively TRBD2 (7 bases). The CDR3 length is 15 residues. Germline V gives CDR1 SGHTA, CDR2 FQGTGA. V lost 1 base and J lost 5, with 12 bases in between. The DNA of the CDR3 is TGTGCCAGCAGCTTAATTCGGGGGGCCGACAATGAGCAGTTCTTC. It is translated as CASSLIRGADNEQFF.

The rearrangement links TRBV25-1 to TRBJ2-1; 8 nucleotides align to TRBD1. CDR1 and CDR2 (germline): MGHDK, SYGVNS. This CDR3 is built from 17 residues. Unmatched junction bases numbered 12, after V lost 4 bases and J lost 4 bases. This CDR3 is CASSGQGKVPGYNEQFF. In nucleotides, the CDR3 is TGTGCCAGCAGTGGACAGGGGAAGGTCCCGGGGTACAATGAGCAGTTCTTC.

The chain joins TRBV6-2 or TRBV6-3 to TRBJ2-2; 9 nucleotides align to TRBD1. The CDR3 loop spans 14 amino acids. Germline V CDR1 and CDR2: MNHEY, SVGEGT. The V gene end was trimmed by 2 bases and the J gene end by 7 bases; junction bases not matched to a gene: 2. The CDR3 sequence: CASSYGQGYGELFF. The CDR3 bases are TGTGCCAGCAGTTACGGACAGGGGTACGGGGAGCTGTTTTTT.

The chain employs TRBV30 and TRBJ1-1; D is possibly TRBD1 (6 bases). The V gene lost 0 bases and the J gene lost 5 bases, with 13 bases spanning the gap. Germline V gene lookup returns CDR1 GTSNPN and CDR2 SVGIG (reference sequence). CDR3 size: 14 residues. The CDR3 DNA is TGTGCCTGGAGTGTACCGGGGGGCCGTACTGAAGCTTTCTTT. Translation: CAWSVPGGRTEAFF.

V is TRBV19 and J is TRBJ2-5, with 7 bases aligning to TRBD2. Looked up from germline, CDR1 is LNHDA and CDR2 is SQIVND (reference sequence). V was clipped by 3 bases and J by 2 bases; unmatched bases: 3. The CDR3 extends over 14 amino acids. CDR3 residues: CASSMRGLQETQYF. The DNA for the CDR3 is TGTGCCAGTAGTATGCGGGGGTTACAAGAGACCCAGTACTTC. Drawing the rest from reference TRBV19 and TRBJ2-5, the complete variable domain is DGGITQSPKYLFRKEGQNVTLSCEQNLNHDAMYWYRQDPGQGLRLIYYSQIVNDFQKGDIAEGYSVSREKKESFPLTVTSAQKNPTAFYLCASSMRGLQETQYFGPGTRLLVL.